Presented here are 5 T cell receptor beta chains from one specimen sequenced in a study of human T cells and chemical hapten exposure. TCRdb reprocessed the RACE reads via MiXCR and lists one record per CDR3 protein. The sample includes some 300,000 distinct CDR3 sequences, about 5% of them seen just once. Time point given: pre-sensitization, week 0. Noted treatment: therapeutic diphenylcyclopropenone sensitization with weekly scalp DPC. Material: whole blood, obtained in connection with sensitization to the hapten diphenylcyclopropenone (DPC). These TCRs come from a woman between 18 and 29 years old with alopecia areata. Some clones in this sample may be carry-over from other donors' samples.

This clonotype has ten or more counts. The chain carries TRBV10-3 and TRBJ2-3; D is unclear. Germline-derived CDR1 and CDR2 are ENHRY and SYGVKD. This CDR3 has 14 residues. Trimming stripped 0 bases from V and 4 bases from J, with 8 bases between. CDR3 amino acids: CAISESLRPDTQYF. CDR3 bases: TGTGCCATCAGTGAGTCTCTCCGGCCAGATACGCAGTATTTT.

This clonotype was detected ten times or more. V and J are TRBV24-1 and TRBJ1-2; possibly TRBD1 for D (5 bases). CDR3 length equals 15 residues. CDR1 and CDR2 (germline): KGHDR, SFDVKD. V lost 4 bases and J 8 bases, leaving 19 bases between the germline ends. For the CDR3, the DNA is TGTGCCACCAGTGACAATACCGGGACTAGTGGCGGCTACACCTTC. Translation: CATSDNTGTSGGYTF.

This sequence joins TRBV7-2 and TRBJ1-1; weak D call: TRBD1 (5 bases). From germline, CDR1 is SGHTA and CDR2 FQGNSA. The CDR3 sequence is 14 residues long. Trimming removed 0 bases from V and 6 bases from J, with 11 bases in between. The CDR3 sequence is CASSLAGLRPEAFF. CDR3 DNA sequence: TGTGCCAGCAGCTTAGCGGGACTCAGACCTGAAGCTTTCTTT.

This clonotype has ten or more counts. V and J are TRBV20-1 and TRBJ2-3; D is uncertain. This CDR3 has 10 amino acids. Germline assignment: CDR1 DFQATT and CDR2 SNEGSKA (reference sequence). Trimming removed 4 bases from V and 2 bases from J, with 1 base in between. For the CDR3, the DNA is TGCAGTGCTACCACAGATACGCAGTATTTT. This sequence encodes CSATTDTQYF.

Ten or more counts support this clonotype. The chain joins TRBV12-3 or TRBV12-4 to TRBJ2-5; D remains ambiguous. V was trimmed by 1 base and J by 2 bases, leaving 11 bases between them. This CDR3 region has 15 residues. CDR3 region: CASSLEVRVQETQYF. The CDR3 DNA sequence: TGTGCCAGCAGTTTAGAAGTCAGAGTTCAAGAGACCCAGTACTTC.